The entry that follows covers one T cell receptor beta chain sequence. Its specificity is unknown. The data stem from a study of T cells in localized non-small cell lung cancer. Study results and limitations: A single tumor region was sequenced, leaving heterogeneity possible. Researchers found a median approximately 60 of the top 100 tumor clones in adjacent lung. Prolonged overall survival went with higher T cell density in the blood. T cell clonality was highest in uninvolved adjacent lung, above tumor.

Only in-frame clones appear in the TCRdb table, and some are missing; sequencing was by immunoSEQ multiplex PCR. The sample holds tens of thousands of clones; 80% to 90% are singletons and the top ten take over 20%. The TCR comes from a man aged 35 to 69 with stage II squamous cell lung carcinoma. The sequencing used PBMCs, collected before any cancer treatment.

The CDR3 spells CACGQSYNSPLHF. CDR3 nucleotides: TGTGCCTGCGGACAGTCCTATAATTCACCCCTCCACTTT. This rearrangement joins TRBV30 to TRBJ1-6, with D perhaps matching TRBD1 (6 bases). The CDR3 runs 13 residues. Germline CDR1 is GTSNPN and CDR2 is SVGIG (reference sequence). Trimming removed 6 bases from V and 1 base from J, with 7 bases in between.